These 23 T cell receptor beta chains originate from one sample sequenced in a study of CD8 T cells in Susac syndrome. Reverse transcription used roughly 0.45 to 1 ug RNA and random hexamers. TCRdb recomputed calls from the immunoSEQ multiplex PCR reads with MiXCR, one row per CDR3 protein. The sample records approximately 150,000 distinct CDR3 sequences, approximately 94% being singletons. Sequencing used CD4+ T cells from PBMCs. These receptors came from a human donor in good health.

CDR3 in DNA: TGTGCCTGGAGTAATCCCTACGAGCAGTACTTC. Amino acid sequence: CAWSNPYEQYF. This chain connects TRBV30 to TRBJ2-7, with D unclear. This CDR3 is 11 amino acids long. The germline V and J ends were trimmed by 2 bases and 2 bases, with 4 bases remaining between them. From germline, CDR1 is GTSNPN and CDR2 SVGIG (reference sequence).

For the CDR3, the DNA is TGTGCCAGCAGCTTCTTGCCAGCCTCCTACGAGCAGTACTTC. The encoded protein is CASSFLPASYEQYF. The chain couples TRBV7-2 to TRBJ2-7; D not resolved. CDR1 is SGHTA, CDR2 FQGNSA, per germline. This CDR3 region has 14 residues. V lost 3 bases and J lost 0, with 9 bases in between.

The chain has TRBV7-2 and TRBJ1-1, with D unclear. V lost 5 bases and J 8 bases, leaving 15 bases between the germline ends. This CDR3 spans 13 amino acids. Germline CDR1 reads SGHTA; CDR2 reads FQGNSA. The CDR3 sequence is CASSPEVGTEAFF. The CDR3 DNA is TGTGCCAGCAGCCCCGAAGTGGGAACCGAAGCTTTCTTT.

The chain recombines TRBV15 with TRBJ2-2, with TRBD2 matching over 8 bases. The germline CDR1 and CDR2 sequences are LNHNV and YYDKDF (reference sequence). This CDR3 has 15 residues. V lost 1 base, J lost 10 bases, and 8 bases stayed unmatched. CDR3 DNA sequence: TGTGCCACCAGCAGAGGGACTAGCCTGGAGCAGGAGCTGTTTTTT. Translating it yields CATSRGTSLEQELFF.

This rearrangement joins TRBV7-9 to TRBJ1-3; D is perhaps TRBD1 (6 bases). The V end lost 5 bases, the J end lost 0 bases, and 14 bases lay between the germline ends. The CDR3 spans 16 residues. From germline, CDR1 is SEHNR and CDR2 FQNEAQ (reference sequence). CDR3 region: CASSHRDLISGNTIYF. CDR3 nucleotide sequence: TGTGCCAGCAGCCACAGGGACCTAATCTCTGGAAACACCATATATTTT.

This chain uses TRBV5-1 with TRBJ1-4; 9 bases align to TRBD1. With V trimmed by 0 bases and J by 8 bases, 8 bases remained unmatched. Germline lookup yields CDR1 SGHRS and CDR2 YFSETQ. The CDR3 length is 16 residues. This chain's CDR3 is CASSLGLQGAREKLFF. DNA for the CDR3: TGCGCCAGCAGCTTGGGCTTACAGGGGGCAAGGGAAAAACTGTTTTTT.

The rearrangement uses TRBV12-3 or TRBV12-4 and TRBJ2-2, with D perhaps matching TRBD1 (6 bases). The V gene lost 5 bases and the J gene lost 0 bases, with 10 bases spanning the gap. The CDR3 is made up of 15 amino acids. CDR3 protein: CASSPRTANTGELFF. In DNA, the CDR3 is TGTGCCAGCAGTCCCCGGACAGCGAACACCGGGGAGCTGTTTTTT.

CDR3 residues: CASSLNSRASNQPQHF. The CDR3 DNA reads TGTGCCAGCAGTCTCAATTCCAGGGCTAGCAATCAGCCCCAGCATTTT. The V and J genes are TRBV27 and TRBJ1-5; perhaps TRBD1 as D (5 bases). V lost 5 bases and J lost 0, with 14 bases in between. This CDR3 comprises 16 residues. Germline lookup yields CDR1 MNHEY and CDR2 SMNVEV (reference sequence).

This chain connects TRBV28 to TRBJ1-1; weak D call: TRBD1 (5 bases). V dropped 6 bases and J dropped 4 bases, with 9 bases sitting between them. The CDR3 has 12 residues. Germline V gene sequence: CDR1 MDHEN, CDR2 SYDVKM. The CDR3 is CASRVGLTEAFF. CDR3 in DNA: TGTGCCAGCAGAGTGGGGCTCACTGAAGCTTTCTTT.

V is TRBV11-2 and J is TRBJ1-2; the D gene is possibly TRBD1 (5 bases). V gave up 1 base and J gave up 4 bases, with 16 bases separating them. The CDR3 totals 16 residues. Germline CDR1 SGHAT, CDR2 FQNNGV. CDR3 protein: CASSLAGQGGIYGYTF. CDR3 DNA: TGTGCCAGCAGCTTAGCGGGTCAGGGTGGGATCTATGGCTACACCTTC.

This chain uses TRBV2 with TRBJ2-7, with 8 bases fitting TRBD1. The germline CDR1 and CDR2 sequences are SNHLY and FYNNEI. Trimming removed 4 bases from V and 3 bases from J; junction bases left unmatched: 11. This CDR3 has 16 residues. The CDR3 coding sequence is TGTGCCAGCAGTGGAGGGGGGACAGGATCCCGCTACGAGCAGTACTTC. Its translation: CASSGGGTGSRYEQYF.

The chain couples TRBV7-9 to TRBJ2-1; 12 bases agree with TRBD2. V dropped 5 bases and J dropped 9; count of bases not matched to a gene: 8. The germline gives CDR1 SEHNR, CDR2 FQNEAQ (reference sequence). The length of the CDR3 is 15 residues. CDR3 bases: TGTGCCAGCAGCGCTCTAGCGGGAGGGCCGCGTGAGCAGTTCTTC. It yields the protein CASSALAGGPREQFF.

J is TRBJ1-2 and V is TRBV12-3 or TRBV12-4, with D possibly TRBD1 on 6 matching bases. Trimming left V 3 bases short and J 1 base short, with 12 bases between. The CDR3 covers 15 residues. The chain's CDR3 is CASSFRGGLNYGYTF. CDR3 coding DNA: TGTGCCAGCAGTTTCAGGGGCGGCCTTAACTATGGCTACACCTTC.

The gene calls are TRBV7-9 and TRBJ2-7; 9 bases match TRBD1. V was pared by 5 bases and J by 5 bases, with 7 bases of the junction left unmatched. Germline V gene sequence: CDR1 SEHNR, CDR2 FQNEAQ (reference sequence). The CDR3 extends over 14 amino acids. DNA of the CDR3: TGTGCCAGCAGCCGGACAGGGGCATGGGACGAGCAGTACTTC. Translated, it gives CASSRTGAWDEQYF. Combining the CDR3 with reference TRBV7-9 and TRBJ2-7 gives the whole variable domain DTGVSQNPRHKITKRGQNVTFRCDPISEHNRLYWYRQTLGQGPEFLTYFQNEAQLEKSRLLSDRFSAERPKGSFSTLEIQRTEQGDSAMYLCASSRTGAWDEQYFGPGTRLTVT.

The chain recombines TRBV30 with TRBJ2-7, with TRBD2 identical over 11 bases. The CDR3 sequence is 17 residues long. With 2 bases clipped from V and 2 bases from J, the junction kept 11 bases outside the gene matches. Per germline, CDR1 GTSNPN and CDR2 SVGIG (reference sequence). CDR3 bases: TGTGCCTGGAGTACCCCCCCTACTAGCGGGAGAGCCTACGAGCAGTACTTC. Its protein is CAWSTPPTSGRAYEQYF. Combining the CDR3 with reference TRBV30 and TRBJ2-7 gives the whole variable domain SQTIHQWPATLVQPVGSPLSLECTVEGTSNPNLYWYRQAAGRGLQLLFYSVGIGQISSEVPQNLSASRPQDRQFILSSKKLLLSDSGFYLCAWSTPPTSGRAYEQYFGPGTRLTVT.

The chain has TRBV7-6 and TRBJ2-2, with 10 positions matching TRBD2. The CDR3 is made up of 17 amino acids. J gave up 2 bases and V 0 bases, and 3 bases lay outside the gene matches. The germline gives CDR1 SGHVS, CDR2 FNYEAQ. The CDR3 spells CASSLATSGRNTGELFF. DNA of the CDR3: TGTGCCAGCAGCTTAGCGACTAGCGGGCGCAACACCGGGGAGCTGTTTTTT.

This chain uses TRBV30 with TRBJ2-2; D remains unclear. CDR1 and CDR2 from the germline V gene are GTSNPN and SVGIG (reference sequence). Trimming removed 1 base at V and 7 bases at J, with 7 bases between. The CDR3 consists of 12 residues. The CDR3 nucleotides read TGTGCCTGGAGTGCCGATATCGGGGAGCTGTTTTTT. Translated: CAWSADIGELFF.

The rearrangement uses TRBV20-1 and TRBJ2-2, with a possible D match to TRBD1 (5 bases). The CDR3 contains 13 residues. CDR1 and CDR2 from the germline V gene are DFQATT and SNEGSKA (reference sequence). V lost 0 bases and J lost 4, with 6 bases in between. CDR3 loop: CSARDGATGELFF. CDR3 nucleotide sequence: TGCAGTGCTAGAGATGGGGCCACCGGGGAGCTGTTTTTT.

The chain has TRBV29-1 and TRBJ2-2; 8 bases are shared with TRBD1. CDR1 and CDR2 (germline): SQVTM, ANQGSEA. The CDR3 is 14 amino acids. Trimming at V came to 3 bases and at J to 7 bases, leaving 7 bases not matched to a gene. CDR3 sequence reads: CSVDFRGQGGELFF. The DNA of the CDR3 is TGCAGCGTTGATTTCAGGGGGCAGGGCGGGGAGCTGTTTTTT.

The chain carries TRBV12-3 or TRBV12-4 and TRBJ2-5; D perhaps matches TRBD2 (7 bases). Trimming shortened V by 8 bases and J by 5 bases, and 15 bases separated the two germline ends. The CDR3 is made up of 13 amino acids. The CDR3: CASGGRGTETQYF. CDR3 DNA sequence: TGTGCCAGCGGGGGGAGGGGGACGGAGACCCAGTACTTC.

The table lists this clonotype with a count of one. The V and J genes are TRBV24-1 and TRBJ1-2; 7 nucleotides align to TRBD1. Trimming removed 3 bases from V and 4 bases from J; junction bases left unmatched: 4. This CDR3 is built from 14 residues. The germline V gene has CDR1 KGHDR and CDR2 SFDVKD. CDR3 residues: CATSDEGQTYGYTF. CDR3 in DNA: TGTGCCACCAGTGATGAGGGACAGACCTATGGCTACACCTTC.

The CDR3 nucleotides are TGCGCCAGCAGCCAATTAAGTACAGGGAAGACAGAGACCCAGTACTTC. Its translation: CASSQLSTGKTETQYF. The chain has TRBV4-1 and TRBJ2-5; a possible D gene is TRBD1 (6 bases). Trimming removed 2 bases from V and 4 bases from J, with 17 bases in between. This CDR3 spans 16 amino acids. Looked up from germline, CDR1 is MGHRA and CDR2 is YSYEKL.

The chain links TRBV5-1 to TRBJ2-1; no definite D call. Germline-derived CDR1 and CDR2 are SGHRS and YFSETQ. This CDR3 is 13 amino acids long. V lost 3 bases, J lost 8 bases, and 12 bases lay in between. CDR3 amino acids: CASSSDLSHEQFF. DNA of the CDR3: TGCGCCAGCAGCTCGGACCTTTCCCATGAGCAGTTCTTC.